This TCR beta chain originates from a study of cytomegalovirus exposure and HLA in healthy donors. The PCR used 60 Vbeta and 13 Jbeta primers. Clones were sequenced by immunoSEQ multiplex PCR, and TCRdb holds only the in-frame ones, with some missing. The sample lists some 140,000 clones, 70% to 80% occurring once. On this clone itself: The target antigen is unknown.

Germline V gives CDR1 MDHEN, CDR2 SYDVKM. Losses at the gene ends were 7 bases for V and 0 bases for J; bases not matched to a gene: 6. This CDR3 is 16 amino acids long. Notes on the study in general: Reported performance of the classifier showed diagnosis of cytomegalovirus status with high specificity and sensitivity.

The sequenced sample consisted of PBMCs. This receptor was identified in a man aged 50 or older in good health and CMV-seronegative. The chain joins TRBV28 to TRBJ2-7; TRBD2 agrees at 13 bases. The CDR3 coding sequence is TGTGCCAGCACCATCGGGACTAGCGGGGCCTCCTACGAGCAGTACTTC. As protein: CASTIGTSGASYEQYF.